This T cell receptor (beta chain) was sequenced during a study of blood T cells in healthy people across ages. The table lists this clonotype with many counts. A second about 7 to 11 cycle PCR used barcoded and J-beta primers. Carrying 12 random nucleotides, a template-switch adaptor labeled each individual cDNA molecule. TCRdb passed the 5' RACE reads through MiXCR, listing each CDR3 protein once. The sample has 550,000 to 800,000 distinct CDR3 sequences, about 34% seen once. The source is a woman older than 75 in good health. Material: blood.

CDR3 sequence reads: CASSYEKNTEAFF. In DNA, the CDR3 is TGTGCCAGCAGTTACGAGAAGAACACTGAAGCTTTCTTT. The chain has TRBV6-6 and TRBJ1-1; no reliable D call. This CDR3 has 13 residues. Trimming pared 2 bases from V and 1 base from J, leaving 5 bases between. Looked up from germline, CDR1 is MNHNY and CDR2 is SVGAGI (reference sequence).